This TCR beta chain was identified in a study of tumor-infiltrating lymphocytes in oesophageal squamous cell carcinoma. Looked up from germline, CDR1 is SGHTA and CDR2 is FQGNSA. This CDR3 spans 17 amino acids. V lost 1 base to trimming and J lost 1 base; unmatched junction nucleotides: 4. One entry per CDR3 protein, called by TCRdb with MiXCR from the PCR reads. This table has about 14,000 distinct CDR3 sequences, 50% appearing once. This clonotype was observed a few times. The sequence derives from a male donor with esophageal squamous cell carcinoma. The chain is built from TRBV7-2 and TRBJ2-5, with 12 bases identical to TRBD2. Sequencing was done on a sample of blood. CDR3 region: CASSLVASGRGQETQYF. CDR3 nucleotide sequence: TGTGCCAGCAGCTTAGTTGCTAGCGGGAGGGGCCAAGAGACCCAGTACTTC. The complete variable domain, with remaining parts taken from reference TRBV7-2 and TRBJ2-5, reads GAGVSQSPSNKVTEKGKDVELRCDPISGHTALYWYRQSLGQGLEFLIYFQGNSAPDKSGLPSDRFSAERTGGSVSTLTIQRTQQEDSAVYLCASSLVASGRGQETQYFGPGTRLLVL.